The following is a T cell receptor beta chain sequence with its context. Its antigen remains unknown. The sample belongs to a study of PD-1 blockade in classical Hodgkin lymphoma. Study at large: The patients were dosed with nivolumab 3 mg/kg, infused intravenously every 2 weeks. Study-level results: Researchers reported that CD4+ TCR diversity, though not CD8+, rose significantly by C4D1.

CDR3 size: 13 residues. Germline V gene lookup returns CDR1 SNHLY and CDR2 FYNNEI. With 7 bases removed from V and 4 bases from J, the gap between germline ends came to 14 bases. Assay used: immunoSEQ multiplex PCR; TCRdb lists only in-frame clones, some missing. The table includes under 40,000 clones, over 60% detected once. Every single patient, without exception, relapsed after autologous stem cell transplantation, and brentuximab vedotin exposure varied. The chain has TRBV2 and TRBJ2-7; D assignment may be TRBD1 or TRBD2 (5 bases each). The clonotype originates from a human donor with classical Hodgkin lymphoma. Material: peripheral blood mononuclear cells (PBMCs), obtained before the second cycle of nivolumab. CDR3 nucleotides: TGTGCCAGCACCTCCAGGGAGAATTACGAGCAGTACTTC. Its translation is CASTSRENYEQYF.